This TCR beta chain was found in a study of PD-1 blockade in classical Hodgkin lymphoma. Study-wide points: Relapsed/refractory patients reportedly had the lowest baseline TCR diversity, below newly diagnosed patients, who were below healthy donors.

Clones were sequenced by immunoSEQ multiplex PCR, and TCRdb holds only the in-frame ones, with some missing. The sample has fewer than 50,000 clones, just under 80% seen once. Trimming stripped 0 bases from V and 1 base from J, with 3 bases between. CDR1 ENHRY and CDR2 SYGVKD come from the germline V gene. The CDR3 length is 13 residues. Time point here: cycle 4 day 1 (C4D1), after about 6 weeks of nivolumab. Patients all relapsed after autologous stem cell transplantation, and there was variation in brentuximab vedotin exposure. Note on this clone: Antigen specificity is unknown. Other DNA sequences from this sample encode an identical CDR3 as well.

This sequence joins TRBV10-3 and TRBJ1-1, with D uncertain. This specimen consisted of peripheral blood mononuclear cells (PBMCs), obtained before the fourth cycle of nivolumab. This clonotype was sampled from a human donor with classical Hodgkin lymphoma. CDR3 sequence: CAISESANTEAFF. CDR3 DNA sequence: TGTGCCATCAGTGAGTCTGCGAACACTGAAGCTTTCTTT.